This TCR beta chain was profiled in a study of blood T cell repertoires in COVID-19. Study in general: Acute and convalescent COVID-19 specimens originated in the United States, Italy and Spain.

There are 13 residues in the CDR3. Germline V lookup: CDR1 LNHDA, CDR2 SQIVND (reference sequence). The V end lost 6 bases, the J end lost 0 bases, and 6 bases lay between the germline ends. Authors' methods: Estimation of nucleated cell counts relied on the amplification of reference gene primers. The repertoire was sequenced with immunoSEQ multiplex PCR; TCRdb's copy has only in-frame clones and lacks some. V and J calls and clone size follow that table, whereas D and trimming were derived from the DNA. The sample lists a few hundred thousand clones, more than 85% occurring once. Worth noting for this clone: Other DNA sequences of this sample code for an identical CDR3.

The chain is built from TRBV19 and TRBJ1-5; D unresolved. The sample comprised PBMCs or T cells enriched from blood (not recorded which). The receptor was isolated from a woman between 25 and 40 years old who had recovered from COVID-19. As DNA, the CDR3 is TGTGCCAGTAGCGACTCTAGCAATCAGCCCCAGCATTTT. It encodes CASSDSSNQPQHF.